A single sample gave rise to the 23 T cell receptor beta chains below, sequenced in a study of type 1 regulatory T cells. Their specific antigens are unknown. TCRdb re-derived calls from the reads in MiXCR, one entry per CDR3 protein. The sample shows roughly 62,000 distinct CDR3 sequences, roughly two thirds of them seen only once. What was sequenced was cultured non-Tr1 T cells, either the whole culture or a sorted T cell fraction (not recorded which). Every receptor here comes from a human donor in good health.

CDR3 in DNA: TGCGCCAGCAGCCCGACTAGTTCGGGCACAGATACGCAGTATTTT. This encodes CASSPTSSGTDTQYF. The chain uses TRBV5-1 and TRBJ2-3, with D perhaps matching TRBD2 (6 bases). The CDR3 length is 15 residues. Germline V gives CDR1 SGHRS, CDR2 YFSETQ. Deletions cut 4 bases from V and 1 base from J, with 13 bases between.

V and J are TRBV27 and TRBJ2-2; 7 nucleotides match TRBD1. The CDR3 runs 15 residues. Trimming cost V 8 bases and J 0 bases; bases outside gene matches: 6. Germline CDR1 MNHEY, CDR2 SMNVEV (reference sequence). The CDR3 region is CASVRTGANTGELFF. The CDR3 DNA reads TGTGCCAGCGTAAGGACAGGAGCGAACACCGGGGAGCTGTTTTTT.

The CDR3 DNA follows: TGCAGTGCTAGAGGGGCTAGCGGGAGGGAAGAGACCCAGTACTTC. Translation gives CSARGASGREETQYF. The chain uses TRBV20-1 and TRBJ2-5; 12 bases agree with TRBD2. The CDR3 is made up of 15 amino acids. Germline V lookup: CDR1 DFQATT, CDR2 SNEGSKA (reference sequence). V was pared by 1 base and J by 3 bases, with 3 bases of the junction left unmatched.

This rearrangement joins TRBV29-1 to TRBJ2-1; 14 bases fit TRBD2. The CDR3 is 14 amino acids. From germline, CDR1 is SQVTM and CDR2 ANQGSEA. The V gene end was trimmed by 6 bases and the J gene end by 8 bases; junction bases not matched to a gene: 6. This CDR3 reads CSVGTSGRNDEQFF. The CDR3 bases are TGCAGCGTGGGGACTAGCGGGAGAAACGATGAGCAGTTCTTC.

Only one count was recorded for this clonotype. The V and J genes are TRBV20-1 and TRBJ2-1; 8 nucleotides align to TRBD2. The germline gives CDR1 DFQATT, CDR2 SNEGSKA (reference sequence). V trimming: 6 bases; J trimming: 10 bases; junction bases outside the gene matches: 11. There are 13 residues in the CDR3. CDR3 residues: CSASHSGDVEQFF. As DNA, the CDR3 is TGCAGTGCGTCGCATAGCGGGGACGTAGAGCAGTTCTTC.

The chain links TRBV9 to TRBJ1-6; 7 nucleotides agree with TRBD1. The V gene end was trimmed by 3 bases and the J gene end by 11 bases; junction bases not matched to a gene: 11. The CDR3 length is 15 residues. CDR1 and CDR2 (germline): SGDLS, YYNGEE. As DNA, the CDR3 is TGTGCCAGCAGCGCCCTGACAGGGAAGGGAACACCCCTCCACTTT. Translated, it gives CASSALTGKGTPLHF.

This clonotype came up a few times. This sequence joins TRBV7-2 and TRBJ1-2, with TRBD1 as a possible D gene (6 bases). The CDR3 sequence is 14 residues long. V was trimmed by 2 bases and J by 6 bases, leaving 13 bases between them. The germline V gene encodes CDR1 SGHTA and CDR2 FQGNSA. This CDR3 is CASSLNQGQHGYTF. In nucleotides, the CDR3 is TGTGCCAGCAGCTTAAACCAGGGACAACATGGCTACACCTTC.

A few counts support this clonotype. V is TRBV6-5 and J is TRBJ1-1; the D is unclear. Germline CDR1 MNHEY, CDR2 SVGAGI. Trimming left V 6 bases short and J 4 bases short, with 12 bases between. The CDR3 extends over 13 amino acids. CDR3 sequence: CASSQPGSTEAFF. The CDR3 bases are TGTGCCAGCAGCCAACCCGGGAGCACTGAAGCTTTCTTT.

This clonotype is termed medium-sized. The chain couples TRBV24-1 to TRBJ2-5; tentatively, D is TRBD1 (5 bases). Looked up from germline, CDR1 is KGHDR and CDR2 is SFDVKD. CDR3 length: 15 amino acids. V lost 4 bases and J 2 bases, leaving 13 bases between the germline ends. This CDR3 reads CATSDPGPGQETQYF. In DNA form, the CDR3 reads TGTGCCACCAGTGACCCAGGGCCAGGGCAAGAGACCCAGTACTTC.

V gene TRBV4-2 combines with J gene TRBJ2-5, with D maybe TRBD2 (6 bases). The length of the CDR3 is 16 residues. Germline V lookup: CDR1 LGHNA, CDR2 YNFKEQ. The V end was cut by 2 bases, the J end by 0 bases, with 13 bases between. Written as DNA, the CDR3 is TGTGCCAGCAGCCAAATAGGCGGGATTAACCAAGAGACCCAGTACTTC. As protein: CASSQIGGINQETQYF.

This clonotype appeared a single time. The chain's CDR3 is CASSQDRAGSYNEQFF. CDR3 sequence (DNA): TGTGCCAGCAGCCAAGATAGGGCGGGCTCCTACAATGAGCAGTTCTTC. The chain uses TRBV4-2 and TRBJ2-1, with TRBD2 as a possible D gene (5 bases). This CDR3 is 16 amino acids long. V lost 0 bases to trimming and J lost 0 bases, with 9 bases between them. CDR1 is LGHNA, CDR2 YNFKEQ, per germline.

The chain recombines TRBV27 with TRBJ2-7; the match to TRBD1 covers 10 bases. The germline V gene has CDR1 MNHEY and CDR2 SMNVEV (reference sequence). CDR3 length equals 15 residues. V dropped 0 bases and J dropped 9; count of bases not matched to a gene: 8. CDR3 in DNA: TGTGCCAGCAGTTTATCCGGTGGGACAGGGGTCCTGCAGTACTTC. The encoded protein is CASSLSGGTGVLQYF.

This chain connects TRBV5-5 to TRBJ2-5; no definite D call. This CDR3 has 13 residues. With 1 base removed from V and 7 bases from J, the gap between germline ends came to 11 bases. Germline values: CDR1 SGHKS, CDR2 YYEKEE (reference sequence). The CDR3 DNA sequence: TGTGCCAGCAGCTTGTTCGGTCCAGTGACCCAGTACTTC. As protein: CASSLFGPVTQYF.

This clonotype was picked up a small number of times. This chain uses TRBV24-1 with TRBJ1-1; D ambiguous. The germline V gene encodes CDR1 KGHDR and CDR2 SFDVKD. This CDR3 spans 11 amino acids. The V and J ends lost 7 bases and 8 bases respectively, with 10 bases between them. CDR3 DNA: TGTGCCACCAGCTCAGGCCTAGAAGCTTTCTTT. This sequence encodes CATSSGLEAFF.

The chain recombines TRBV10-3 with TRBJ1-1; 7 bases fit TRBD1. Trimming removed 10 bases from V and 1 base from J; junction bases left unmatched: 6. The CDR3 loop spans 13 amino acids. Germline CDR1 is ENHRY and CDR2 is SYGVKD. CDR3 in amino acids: CATTTGQNTEAFF. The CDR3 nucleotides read TGTGCCACCACGACAGGGCAGAACACTGAAGCTTTCTTT.

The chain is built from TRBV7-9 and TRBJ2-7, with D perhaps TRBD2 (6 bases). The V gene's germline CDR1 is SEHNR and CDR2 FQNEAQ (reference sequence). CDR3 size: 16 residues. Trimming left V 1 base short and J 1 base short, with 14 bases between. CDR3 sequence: CASSLVSGRGSYEQYF. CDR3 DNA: TGTGCCAGCAGCTTAGTATCCGGGAGAGGATCCTACGAGCAGTACTTC.

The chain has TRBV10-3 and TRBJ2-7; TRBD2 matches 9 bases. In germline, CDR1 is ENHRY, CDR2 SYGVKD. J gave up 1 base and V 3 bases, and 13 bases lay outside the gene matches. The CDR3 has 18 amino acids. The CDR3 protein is CAISDLLAGYSLSYEQYF. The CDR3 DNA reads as TGTGCCATCAGTGATTTACTAGCGGGCTATTCCTTATCCTACGAGCAGTACTTC.

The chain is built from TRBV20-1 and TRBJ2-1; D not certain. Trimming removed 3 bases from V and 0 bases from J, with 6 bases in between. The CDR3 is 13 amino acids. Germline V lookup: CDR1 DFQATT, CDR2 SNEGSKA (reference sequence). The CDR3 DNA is TGCAGTGCTAGCGGTAGCTCCTACAATGAGCAGTTCTTC. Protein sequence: CSASGSSYNEQFF.

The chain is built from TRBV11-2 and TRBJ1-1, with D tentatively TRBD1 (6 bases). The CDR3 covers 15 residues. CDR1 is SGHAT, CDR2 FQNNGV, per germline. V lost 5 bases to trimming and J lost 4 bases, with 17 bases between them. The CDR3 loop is CASSKQRQVPTEAFF. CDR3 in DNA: TGTGCCAGCAGCAAACAACGACAGGTCCCCACTGAAGCTTTCTTT.

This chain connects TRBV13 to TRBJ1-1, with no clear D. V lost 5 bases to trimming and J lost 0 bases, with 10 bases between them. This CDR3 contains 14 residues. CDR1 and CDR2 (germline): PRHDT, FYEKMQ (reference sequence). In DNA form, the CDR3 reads TGTGCCAGCAGCCAACCCAGATTGAACACTGAAGCTTTCTTT. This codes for CASSQPRLNTEAFF.

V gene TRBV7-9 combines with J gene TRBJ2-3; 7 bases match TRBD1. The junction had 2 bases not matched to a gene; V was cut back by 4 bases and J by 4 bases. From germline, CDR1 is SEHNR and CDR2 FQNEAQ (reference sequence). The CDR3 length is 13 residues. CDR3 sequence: CASSSTGADTQYF. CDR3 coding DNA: TGTGCCAGCAGCTCTACAGGGGCAGATACGCAGTATTTT.

This CDR3 is CASKLAWDTGELFF. CDR3 DNA: TGTGCCAGCAAACTAGCGTGGGACACCGGGGAGCTGTTTTTT. This chain joins TRBV6-1 and TRBJ2-2; 7 bases align to TRBD2. With V trimmed by 7 bases and J by 3 bases, 5 bases remained unmatched. This CDR3 has 14 residues. Germline V lookup: CDR1 MNHNS, CDR2 SASEGT.

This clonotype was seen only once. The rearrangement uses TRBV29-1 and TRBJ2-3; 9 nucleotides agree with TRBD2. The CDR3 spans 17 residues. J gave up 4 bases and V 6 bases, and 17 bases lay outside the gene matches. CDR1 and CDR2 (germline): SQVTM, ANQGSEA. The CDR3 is CSVIPGSSAGGADTQYF. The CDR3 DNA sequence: TGCAGCGTGATCCCTGGGTCATCGGCGGGAGGGGCAGATACGCAGTATTTT.